There are a few counts of the clone carrying this TCR beta chain. The antigen is unknown. Germline CDR1 reads LGHNA; CDR2 reads YSLEER. Trimming cost V 0 bases and J 10 bases; bases outside gene matches: 7. This CDR3 region has 16 residues. This sample was taken from a study of beta chain features in type 1 diabetes. General study findings and limits: It was among patients, rather than healthy donors, that naive, central memory and Treg TCRB repertoires appeared more similar. Patients with type 1 diabetes carried fewer insertions and had more deletions at their VDJ junctions. Among patients with Type 1 diabetes, TCRB CDR3s were moderately but significantly shorter in every one of the four CD4+ subsets.

Every bit of the isolated RNA underwent reverse transcription, so sequencing read expressed TCRB transcripts. Mean read depth for naive, central memory and regulatory T cell samples was 3.5 million or so reads. Generated by immunoSEQ multiplex PCR, the TCRdb table keeps only in-frame clones and is missing some. Of fewer than 400,000 clones in the sample, roughly 8.8% are singletons; the top ten hold approximately 1%. The sample was central memory CD4+ T cells from blood. This TCR came from a man aged 30 to 39 with type 1 diabetes. This chain joins TRBV4-3 and TRBJ1-6, with 9 bases matching TRBD1. CDR3 sequence reads: CASSQDREGTGSPLHF. In DNA form, the CDR3 reads TGCGCCAGCAGCCAAGATCGGGAAGGGACAGGGTCACCCCTCCACTTT.